This T cell receptor (beta chain) was found in a study of control samples from healthy donors and cancer patients. J gave up 2 bases and V 5 bases, and 8 bases lay outside the gene matches. Germline V lookup: CDR1 MDHEN, CDR2 SYDVKM. The CDR3 is made up of 16 amino acids. Here immunoSEQ multiplex PCR was the method, and the copy in TCRdb shows in-frame clones only, minus some. The sample yields around 140,000 clones, about 92% seen once. The gene calls are TRBV28 and TRBJ2-1, with 8 bases identical to TRBD2. The specimen was blood. The origin of this receptor is a woman aged 45-65 years in good health. The CDR3 DNA follows: TGTGCCAGCAGTCCTCCGGGACTAGGGCCCTACAATGAGCAGTTCTTC. It specifies CASSPPGLGPYNEQFF.